The 3 T cell receptor beta chains listed next were all sequenced from one sample in a study of CD8 T cells in ankylosing spondylitis. One entry per CDR3 protein results from TCRdb running MiXCR on the 5' RACE reads. This table has 200,000 to 250,000 distinct CDR3 sequences, roughly a tenth appearing once. Sequences were obtained from blood, either unsorted or a sorted T cell fraction (not recorded which). Receptor source: a male donor with ankylosing spondylitis or in good health (not recorded which).

The J gene is TRBJ2-5, the V gene TRBV20-1, with 8 bases aligning to TRBD2. With 4 bases clipped from V and 4 bases from J, the junction kept 8 bases outside the gene matches. Germline CDR1 DFQATT, CDR2 SNEGSKA (reference sequence). The CDR3 has 14 residues. The CDR3, as DNA: TGCAGTGCTACCTCCGGGACTAGGGTAGAGACCCAGTACTTC. Encoded protein: CSATSGTRVETQYF.

The chain carries TRBV30 and TRBJ2-1; 7 bases fit TRBD2. The CDR3 loop spans 11 amino acids. V lost 2 bases, J lost 9 bases, and 1 base stayed unmatched. From germline, CDR1 is GTSNPN and CDR2 SVGIG (reference sequence). This CDR3 is CAWSWGGEQFF. The CDR3 nucleotides are TGTGCCTGGAGTTGGGGGGGTGAGCAGTTCTTC.

The genes are TRBV20-1 and TRBJ2-3; 14 positions agree with TRBD2. After removal of 6 bases from V and 2 bases from J, the junction contained 1 base not matched to a gene. The CDR3 is 14 amino acids. In germline, CDR1 is DFQATT, CDR2 SNEGSKA (reference sequence). For the CDR3, the DNA is TGCAGTGCGGGACTAGCGGGGGTCACAGATACGCAGTATTTT. It encodes CSAGLAGVTDTQYF.